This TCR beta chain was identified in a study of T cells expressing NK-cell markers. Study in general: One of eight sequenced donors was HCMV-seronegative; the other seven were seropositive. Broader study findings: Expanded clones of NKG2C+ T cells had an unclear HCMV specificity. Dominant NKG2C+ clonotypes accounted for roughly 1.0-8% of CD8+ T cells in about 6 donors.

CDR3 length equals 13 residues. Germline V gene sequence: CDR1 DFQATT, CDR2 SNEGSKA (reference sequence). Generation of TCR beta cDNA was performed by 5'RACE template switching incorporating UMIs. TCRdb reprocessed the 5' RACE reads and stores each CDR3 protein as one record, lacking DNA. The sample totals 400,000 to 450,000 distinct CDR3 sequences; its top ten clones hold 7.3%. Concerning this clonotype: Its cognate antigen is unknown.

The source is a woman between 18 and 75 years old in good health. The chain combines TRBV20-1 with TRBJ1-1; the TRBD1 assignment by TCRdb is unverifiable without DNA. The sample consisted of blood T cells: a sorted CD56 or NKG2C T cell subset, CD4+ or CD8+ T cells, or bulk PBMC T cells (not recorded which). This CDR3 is CSARDLGATEAFF.